The rows below give T cell receptor beta chains drawn from one sample of a study of cytomegalovirus exposure and HLA in healthy donors. TCRdb's table, derived via immunoSEQ multiplex PCR, lists solely in-frame clones and lacks some. The top ten clones hold 0.9% to 1.1% of a sample with around 300,000 clones, approximately 86% of them seen once. Sequencing was done on a sample of PBMCs. These receptors were taken from a woman younger than 30 in good health and CMV-seronegative. Both conserved end residues are part of each CDR3.

length: 15
V: TRBV19
J: TRBJ1-5
CDR3: CASSISGGRGQPQHF

length: 15
V: TRBV11-3
J: TRBJ2-5
CDR3: CASSLGPLSGETQYF

length: 14
V: TRBV4-3
J: TRBJ2-3
CDR3: CASSQEGLTDTQYF

length: 12
V: TRBV6-6
J: TRBJ1-2
CDR3: CASSGQVYGYTF

length: 16
V: TRBV4-3
J: TRBJ2-7
CDR3: CASSQDRAVGPYEQYF

length: 16
V: TRBV14
J: TRBJ2-1
CDR3: CASSQDRRGFYNEQFF

length: 15
V: TRBV14
J: TRBJ1-2
CDR3: CASSQAPRQFYGYTF

length: 12
V: TRBV2
J: TRBJ1-2
CDR3: CASSESGGDYTF

length: 19
V: TRBV7-9
J: TRBJ2-2
CDR3: CASSFIKGGGSSNTGELFF

length: 15
V: TRBV29-1
J: TRBJ2-3
CDR3: CSVDARLAGGDTQYF

length: 15
V: TRBV27
J: TRBJ2-7
CDR3: CASTFRGTLPYEQYF

length: 15
V: TRBV27
J: TRBJ2-7
CDR3: CASSPRGGLRIEQYF

length: 13
V: TRBV19
J: TRBJ1-1
CDR3: CASTSEGGTEAFF

length: 15
V: TRBV6-4
J: TRBJ1-3
CDR3: CASSEVGEAGNTIYF

length: 15
V: TRBV6-5
J: TRBJ1-1
CDR3: CASSYSDRGNTEAFF

length: 20
V: TRBV1
J: TRBJ1-5
CDR3: CTSKWSTRTEGERSNQPQHF

length: 15
V: TRBV19
J: TRBJ2-7
CDR3: CASSIRTGGAYEQYF

length: 16
V: TRBV6-5
J: TRBJ1-2
CDR3: CASSYSNPGQGYGYTF

length: 14
V: TRBV6-5
J: TRBJ2-7
CDR3: CASRGQGSLYEQYF

length: 12
V: TRBV5-6
J: TRBJ2-7
CDR3: CASSSYSYEQYF

length: 13
V: TRBV19
J: TRBJ1-1
CDR3: CASSLIGREEAFF

length: 16
V: TRBV11-2
J: TRBJ1-1
CDR3: CASSLDRVALNTEAFF

length: 16
V: TRBV4-1
J: TRBJ2-2
CDR3: CASSQELHWATGELFF

length: 12
V: TRBV27
J: TRBJ2-7
CDR3: CASSLQAGEQYF

length: 13
V: TRBV6-5
J: TRBJ2-4
CDR3: CASRPTSQNIQYF

length: 17
V: TRBV2
J: TRBJ2-5
CDR3: CASSEGVAGGASKTQYF

length: 14
V: TRBV28
J: TRBJ2-7
CDR3: CASSPAGNSYEQYF

length: 15
V: TRBV5-6
J: TRBJ1-3
CDR3: CASSFIRGTVNTIYF

length: 14
V: TRBV11-3
J: TRBJ1-1
CDR3: CASTVPPGGTEAFF

length: 13
V: TRBV10-1
J: TRBJ2-2
CDR3: CASSASEAGELFF

length: 15
V: TRBV9
J: TRBJ1-5
CDR3: CASSPTGGAGQPQHF

length: 15
V: TRBV27
J: TRBJ1-1
CDR3: CASRQWTGRGSEAFF

length: 13
V: TRBV14
J: TRBJ1-2
CDR3: CASSQVGRGGYTF

length: 15
V: TRBV21-1
J: TRBJ2-7
CDR3: CASSKSNRGSYEQYF

length: 13
V: TRBV11-2
J: TRBJ2-5
CDR3: CASSLAGRQGQYF

length: 14
V: TRBV7-9
J: TRBJ1-1
CDR3: CASSSDVGQGQAFF

length: 15
V: TRBV14
J: TRBJ2-5
CDR3: CASSRSYSGGETQYF

length: 15
V: TRBV5-1
J: TRBJ1-4
CDR3: CASSKDRDHNEKLFF

length: 13
V: TRBV28
J: TRBJ1-2
CDR3: CASSFDRDYGYTF

length: 20
V: TRBV6-1
J: TRBJ2-6
CDR3: CASSESFGGVTLSGANVLTF

length: 15
V: TRBV4-1
J: TRBJ2-7
CDR3: CASSQGVQGPYEQYF

length: 13
V: TRBV12-5
J: TRBJ1-1
CDR3: CASGLTGYTEAFF

length: 13
V: TRBV30
J: TRBJ2-5
CDR3: CAWSLLTKETQYF

length: 14
V: TRBV12-5
J: TRBJ2-7
CDR3: CASGLAQGPYEQYF

length: 16
V: TRBV7-9
J: TRBJ2-1
CDR3: CASSSLLPSGKNEQFF

length: 13
V: TRBV19
J: TRBJ1-5
CDR3: CASTLTGNQPQHF

length: 14
V: TRBV7-9
J: TRBJ1-1
CDR3: CASREAPRNTEAFF

length: 13
V: TRBV29-1
J: TRBJ2-7
CDR3: CSAAGPTGYEQYF

length: 15
V: TRBV6-5
J: TRBJ2-7
CDR3: CASSLSGTGGREQYF